This T cell receptor (beta chain) stems from a study of cytomegalovirus exposure and HLA in healthy donors. The study ran its PCR with 60 Vbeta and 13 Jbeta primers. TCRdb's copy holds only in-frame clones and misses some; the assay was immunoSEQ multiplex PCR. The sample comprises some 150,000 clones, 60% to 75% of which are singletons, and roughly 7.3% rests with the top ten. The table lists this clone with a few counts. The trim removed 5 bases at V and 12 bases at J, leaving 14 bases unmatched. CDR3 size: 14 residues. The germline V gene has CDR1 SQVTM and CDR2 ANQGSEA. Sequenced: PBMCs. The source of this sequence is a man in his thirties or forties in good health and CMV-seronegative. The J gene is TRBJ2-1, the V gene TRBV29-1, with 9 bases identical to TRBD2. The CDR3: CSVKAGTSSHGQFF. In nucleotides, the CDR3 is TGCAGCGTTAAAGCGGGGACTAGCAGCCACGGGCAGTTCTTC.